The 13 T cell receptor beta chains in this list originate from one sample, sequenced in a study of blood T cells in healthy people across ages. The authors ran a second PCR of 7 to 11 cycles using a sample-barcoded 5' primer and a J-beta primer mix. TCRdb reprocessed the 5' RACE reads via MiXCR and lists one record per CDR3 protein. The sample consists of roughly 1.5 million distinct CDR3 sequences, less than 45% of them appearing once. The sequenced sample consisted of blood. The receptors were gathered from a woman younger than 35 in good health.

Concerning this clonotype itself: Its ends do not fully match the called genes, so a read error is possible. The rearrangement links TRBV12-3 or TRBV12-4 to TRBJ1-1, with D hard to call. The CDR3 extends over 15 amino acids. The CDR3 reads CASSSRLLMNTGAFF. The CDR3, as DNA: TGTGCCAGCAGTTCCCGACTCCTAATGAACACTGGAGCTTTCTTT.

This sequence joins TRBV4-1 and TRBJ1-2; tentatively, D is TRBD1 (5 bases). There are 14 residues in the CDR3. Germline CDR1 MGHRA, CDR2 YSYEKL. Trimming took 5 bases from V and 10 from J, leaving 20 bases between them. The CDR3 DNA reads TGCGCCAGCAGCTCCCCAGTGGGGCAAGGGATCTACACCTTC. Its protein is CASSSPVGQGIYTF.

The rearrangement links TRBV6-2 or TRBV6-3 to TRBJ2-5, with D maybe TRBD2 (6 bases). Germline V gene sequence: CDR1 MNHEY, CDR2 SVGEGT. The CDR3 sequence is 14 residues long. Trimming took off 6 bases at V and 5 bases at J, with 16 bases between the two ends. CDR3 amino acids: CASSDLGSLETQYF. The CDR3 region has the DNA TGTGCCAGCAGCGACCTCGGGAGCTTGGAGACCCAGTACTTC.

The rearrangement links TRBV10-3 to TRBJ2-2; 10 nucleotides agree with TRBD2. Trimming at V came to 4 bases and at J to 1 base, leaving 0 bases not matched to a gene. This CDR3 has 15 amino acids. Germline V gene data show CDR1 as ENHRY and CDR2 as SYGVKD. This CDR3 reads CAISGLAGNTGELFF. CDR3 bases: TGTGCCATCAGTGGACTAGCGGGGAACACCGGGGAGCTGTTTTTT.

J is TRBJ2-5 and V is TRBV6-5; D is ambiguous. With 2 bases removed from V and 2 bases from J, the gap between germline ends came to 9 bases. Germline CDR1 and CDR2: MNHEY and SVGAGI. This CDR3 is 14 amino acids long. CDR3 sequence reads: CASSYAYKQETQYF. CDR3 coding DNA: TGTGCCAGCAGTTACGCGTACAAGCAAGAGACCCAGTACTTC.

Notes on this clonotype: A single base separates this from a much larger clone, so it may be a read error. This chain joins TRBV4-3 and TRBJ2-1; no clear D. Near its end, the DNA agrees better with TRBJ2-7, so the J call may be wrong. CDR1 is LGHNA, CDR2 YSLEER, per germline. The CDR3 runs to 16 residues. The DNA of the CDR3 is TGCGCCAGCAGCCAAGATCATGGCGGCAGCTACAATGAGCAGTACTTC. As protein: CASSQDHGGSYNEQYF.

A word on this clonotype: A much larger clone is a single base away; this may be a read error. The chain recombines TRBV29-1 with TRBJ2-1, with unresolved D. Germline CDR1 is SQVTM and CDR2 is ANQGSEA. This CDR3 has 10 amino acids. In DNA, the CDR3 is TGCGGCGTTGAAGAGAGTGAGCAGTTCTTC. Amino acids: CGVEESEQFF.

The sample holds a few counts of this clonotype. This may be a read error: a much more frequent sequence differs by one nucleotide. The chain is built from TRBV11-2 and TRBJ1-2, with D perhaps matching TRBD1 (5 bases). CDR1 is SGHAT and CDR2 is FQNNGV in the germline V gene. The CDR3 has 14 amino acids. CDR3 sequence: CAGSLNSKGHGYTF. DNA for the CDR3: TGTGCCGGCAGCTTAAATTCAAAGGGGCATGGCTACACCTTC.

The chain employs TRBV4-3 and TRBJ1-1; D is unclear. Trimming cost V 0 bases and J 0 bases, with 11 bases left between them. The V gene's germline CDR1 is LGHNA and CDR2 YSLEER. CDR3 length: 16 residues. The CDR3 DNA reads TGCGCCAGCAGCCAAGATCAGTTACGGCTGAACACTGAAGCTTTCTTT. Translated: CASSQDQLRLNTEAFF.

This clonotype was detected only a few times. CDR3 region: CAPRTYSGYEQYF. The CDR3 DNA sequence: TGCGCCCCTCGTACTTATTCTGGGTACGAGCAGTACTTC. V gene TRBV4-1 combines with J gene TRBJ2-7; D unresolved. In germline, CDR1 is MGHRA, CDR2 YSYEKL. The CDR3 runs to 13 residues. V was cut by 11 bases and J by 4 bases, with 18 bases left in between.

This chain connects TRBV9 to TRBJ2-3; TRBD2 aligns across 9 bases. This CDR3 comprises 14 residues. J gave up 5 bases and V 3 bases, and 4 bases lay outside the gene matches. Per the germline V gene, CDR1 is SGDLS and CDR2 is YYNGEE. CDR3 loop: CASSDLAGEDTQYF. The CDR3 coding sequence is TGTGCCAGCAGCGACTTAGCGGGAGAAGATACGCAGTATTTT.

The chain recombines TRBV3-1 with TRBJ2-5, with D perhaps matching TRBD2 (5 bases). The germline CDR1 and CDR2 sequences are LGHDT and YNNKEL (reference sequence). The V gene lost 3 bases and the J gene lost 1 base, with 12 bases spanning the gap. This CDR3 comprises 15 residues. CDR3 bases: TGTGCCAGCAGCCAGAGATCCAGCGGCCAAGAGACCCAGTACTTC. Translation: CASSQRSSGQETQYF.

This clonotype has more than one count but fewer than ten. This chain joins TRBV18 and TRBJ2-7; 8 nucleotides align to TRBD1. V lost 3 bases to trimming and J lost 1 base; unmatched junction nucleotides: 5. This CDR3 spans 15 amino acids. Germline V gene data show CDR1 as KGHSH and CDR2 as LQKENI. As DNA, the CDR3 is TGTGCCAGCTCACCCCGACAGGGGATTTCCTACGAGCAGTACTTC. Encoded protein: CASSPRQGISYEQYF.